The clone carrying this T cell receptor beta chain appeared many times. This sample stems from a study of low-dose radiotherapy and immunotherapy resistance in tumors. Background on the study: The study gave Cohort 2 1 Gy per fraction every two weeks, totaling 13 Gy over 26 weeks. Intravenous ipilimumab 1 mg/kg every six weeks was given with nivolumab 240 mg every two weeks.

Sample time point: after trial treatment. Treatment specified: LDRT plus nivolumab, ipilimumab, low-dose cyclophosphamide and aspirin (RACIN trial). Along with nivolumab and ipilimumab, donors received aspirin, low-dose cyclophosphamide and low-dose radiotherapy. The trim removed 1 base at V and 4 bases at J, leaving 10 bases unmatched. This CDR3 comprises 18 residues. Germline lookup yields CDR1 SGHAT and CDR2 FQNNGV. First-strand cDNA relied on TRAV- and TRBV-specific primers spanning alpha and beta chains. TCR amplification involved about 20 PCR cycles with a constant-region primer and V-primer adapter. The mRNA that was isolated underwent amplification by in vitro transcription. TCRdb reanalysed the reads using MiXCR and keeps one entry per CDR3 protein. The sample holds tens of thousands of distinct CDR3 sequences; around 20% are singletons and the top ten take roughly 10%.

This chain joins TRBV11-2 and TRBJ2-5, with 12 bases fitting TRBD2. The sequences come from PBMCs, collected after low-dose radiotherapy plus immunotherapy. This TCR came from a female donor with ovarian cancer. The CDR3 DNA reads TGTGCCAGCAGCTTAGCCCTCTCTAGCGGGGGGGCTACAGAGACCCAGTACTTC. Protein product: CASSLALSSGGATETQYF.